The rows below give T cell receptor beta chains drawn from one sample of a study of T cell responses to AZD1222 COVID-19 vaccine. Libraries were prepared by immunoSEQ multiplex PCR; TCRdb keeps only in-frame clonotypes and omits some of them. The sample has 150,000 or so clones, 90% to 95% seen once. This specimen consisted of peripheral blood, obtained on day 0 of AZD1222 vaccination. The receptors shown here come from an adult in good health. The CDR3 runs from the conserved cysteine through the conserved F or W. D genes are given only for firm matches. The size of a clone is reported for some rows only, either as once, few or many, or as a class for expanded clones.

v_call: TRBV19
j_call: TRBJ1-5
clone_size: NA
d_call: TRBD1
cdr3_aa: CASTPPTGNQPQHF
cdr3_nt: TGTGCCAGTACCCCACCGACAGGGAATCAGCCCCAGCATTTT

v_call: TRBV6-5
j_call: TRBJ1-5
clone_size: NA
d_call: NA
cdr3_aa: CATPGEVPGQPQHF
cdr3_nt: TGTGCCACCCCCGGAGAGGTCCCCGGTCAGCCCCAGCATTTT

v_call: TRBV28
j_call: TRBJ2-7
clone_size: NA
d_call: NA
cdr3_aa: CASSFSLGPYEQYF
cdr3_nt: TGTGCCAGCAGTTTCTCTCTAGGACCCTACGAGCAGTACTTC

v_call: TRBV10-3
j_call: TRBJ1-1
clone_size: NA
d_call: NA
cdr3_aa: CAISIRGETEAFF
cdr3_nt: TGTGCCATCAGTATAAGGGGCGAGACTGAAGCTTTCTTT

v_call: TRBV6-5
j_call: TRBJ1-4
clone_size: NA
d_call: NA
cdr3_aa: CASSADSIEEKLFF
cdr3_nt: TGTGCCAGCAGCGCGGACAGTATAGAGGAAAAACTGTTTTTT

v_call: TRBV6-5
j_call: TRBJ1-2
clone_size: NA
d_call: NA
cdr3_aa: CASSSPTGNYGYTF
cdr3_nt: TGTGCCAGCAGTTCCCCGACAGGAAACTATGGCTACACCTTC

v_call: TRBV11-2
j_call: TRBJ2-7
clone_size: NA
d_call: NA
cdr3_aa: CASSFTVQGMDYEQYF
cdr3_nt: TGTGCCAGCAGCTTTACAGTGCAGGGCATGGATTATGAGCAGTACTTC

v_call: TRBV9
j_call: TRBJ2-3
clone_size: once
d_call: TRBD2
cdr3_aa: CASSVDPGLAGGVTDTQYF
cdr3_nt: TGTGCCAGCAGCGTAGATCCGGGACTAGCGGGGGGAGTTACAGATACGCAGTATTTT

v_call: TRBV3-1/TRBV3-2
j_call: TRBJ2-5
clone_size: NA
d_call: TRBD2
cdr3_aa: CASSQERFASGGKGETQYF
cdr3_nt: TGTGCCAGCAGCCAAGAAAGGTTCGCTAGCGGGGGGAAGGGAGAGACCCAGTACTTC

v_call: TRBV2
j_call: TRBJ2-1
clone_size: NA
d_call: NA
cdr3_aa: CASRWQNNEQFF
cdr3_nt: TGTGCCAGCAGGTGGCAAAACAATGAGCAGTTCTTC

v_call: TRBV6-5
j_call: TRBJ2-7
clone_size: once
d_call: NA
cdr3_aa: CASSFLGKAYEQYF
cdr3_nt: TGTGCCAGCAGTTTCCTCGGGAAAGCCTACGAGCAGTACTTC

v_call: TRBV28
j_call: TRBJ2-7
clone_size: NA
d_call: NA
cdr3_aa: CASSFGPYEQYF
cdr3_nt: TGTGCCAGCAGTTTTGGTCCCTACGAGCAGTACTTC

v_call: TRBV7-2
j_call: TRBJ2-1
clone_size: NA
d_call: NA
cdr3_aa: CASSLEWEQFF
cdr3_nt: TGTGCCAGCAGCTTAGAGTGGGAGCAGTTCTTC

v_call: TRBV27
j_call: TRBJ2-4
clone_size: NA
d_call: NA
cdr3_aa: CASSLWGEDKNIQYF
cdr3_nt: TGTGCCAGCAGTTTATGGGGAGAGGACAAAAACATTCAGTACTTC

v_call: TRBV27
j_call: TRBJ2-7
clone_size: NA
d_call: TRBD2
cdr3_aa: CASSPLAGSPYEQYF
cdr3_nt: TGTGCCAGCAGTCCATTAGCGGGATCCCCTTACGAGCAGTACTTC

v_call: TRBV5-4
j_call: TRBJ2-5
clone_size: NA
d_call: TRBD2
cdr3_aa: CASSLASGRETQYF
cdr3_nt: TGTGCCAGCAGCCTAGCTAGCGGGAGAGAGACCCAGTACTTC

v_call: TRBV14
j_call: TRBJ1-1
clone_size: NA
d_call: NA
cdr3_aa: CASSLGQNTEAFF
cdr3_nt: TGTGCCAGCAGCTTGGGACAGAACACTGAAGCTTTCTTT

v_call: TRBV10-3
j_call: TRBJ2-2
clone_size: once
d_call: TRBD1
cdr3_aa: CAIKGTENTGELFF
cdr3_nt: TGTGCCATCAAAGGGACAGAGAACACCGGGGAGCTGTTTTTT

v_call: TRBV5-5
j_call: TRBJ1-2
clone_size: NA
d_call: NA
cdr3_aa: CASSVGIGDYGYTF
cdr3_nt: TGTGCCAGCAGCGTCGGGATAGGAGACTATGGCTACACCTTC

v_call: TRBV18
j_call: TRBJ1-5
clone_size: NA
d_call: TRBD1
cdr3_aa: CASSPGQGAINQPQHF
cdr3_nt: TGTGCCAGCTCACCAGGACAGGGGGCGATCAATCAGCCCCAGCATTTT

v_call: TRBV28
j_call: TRBJ1-1
clone_size: NA
d_call: NA
cdr3_aa: CASRLGTSTNTEAFF
cdr3_nt: TGTGCCAGCAGATTAGGGACATCAACAAACACTGAAGCTTTCTTT

v_call: TRBV7-2
j_call: TRBJ1-4
clone_size: NA
d_call: TRBD1
cdr3_aa: CASSPGQGATNEKLFF
cdr3_nt: TGTGCCAGCAGCCCGGGACAGGGAGCAACTAATGAAAAACTGTTTTTT

v_call: TRBV18
j_call: TRBJ1-4
clone_size: NA
d_call: TRBD1
cdr3_aa: CASSPGTGHEKLFF
cdr3_nt: TGTGCCAGCTCACCAGGGACAGGGCATGAAAAACTGTTTTTT

v_call: TRBV4-3
j_call: TRBJ1-2
clone_size: once
d_call: NA
cdr3_aa: CASSQDVWASNYGYTF
cdr3_nt: TGCGCCAGCAGCCAAGATGTGTGGGCTTCAAACTATGGCTACACCTTC

v_call: TRBV19
j_call: TRBJ2-1
clone_size: NA
d_call: TRBD1
cdr3_aa: CASRRSGTGTVNEQFF
cdr3_nt: TGTGCCAGTAGGCGATCCGGGACAGGGACAGTCAATGAGCAGTTCTTC

v_call: TRBV6-5
j_call: TRBJ1-1
clone_size: NA
d_call: NA
cdr3_aa: CASSPDRDTEAFF
cdr3_nt: TGTGCCAGCAGTCCCGACAGAGACACTGAAGCTTTCTTT

v_call: TRBV19
j_call: TRBJ2-3
clone_size: NA
d_call: NA
cdr3_aa: CASSDISTDTQYF
cdr3_nt: TGTGCCAGTAGTGACATCTCCACAGATACGCAGTATTTT

v_call: TRBV7-8
j_call: TRBJ1-2
clone_size: NA
d_call: TRBD1
cdr3_aa: CASSPGTGPYGYTF
cdr3_nt: TGTGCCAGCAGCCCCGGGACAGGGCCCTATGGCTACACCTTC

v_call: TRBV6-2/TRBV6-3
j_call: TRBJ1-5
clone_size: NA
d_call: TRBD1
cdr3_aa: CASSHRGNSQPQHF
cdr3_nt: TGTGCCAGCAGTCACAGGGGAAATAGTCAGCCCCAGCATTTT

v_call: TRBV5-5
j_call: TRBJ1-2
clone_size: NA
d_call: NA
cdr3_aa: CASSVGVAQAGYTF
cdr3_nt: TGTGCCAGCAGCGTCGGGGTCGCTCAGGCTGGCTACACCTTC

v_call: TRBV6-5
j_call: TRBJ1-3
clone_size: once
d_call: NA
cdr3_aa: CASALTRTGNTIYF
cdr3_nt: TGTGCCAGCGCTCTAACTCGGACTGGAAACACCATATATTTT

v_call: TRBV27
j_call: TRBJ1-4
clone_size: NA
d_call: NA
cdr3_aa: CASSMRQREKLFF
cdr3_nt: TGTGCCAGCAGTATGCGACAGAGAGAAAAACTGTTTTTT